The 9 T cell receptor beta chains given below trace back to one sample, sequenced in a study of tumor-infiltrating lymphocytes in primary liver carcinoma. Starting from approximately 0.45 ug of total RNA, TCR beta cDNA was produced with a primer in the constant region. Modified slightly, ARM-PCR produced TCR beta libraries over three nested multiplex PCR rounds. The first two PCR rounds used TRBV1-TRBV30 forward primers with a C-beta reverse primer, nine to ten cycles each. TCRdb ran MiXCR on the multiplex PCR reads and lists one entry per CDR3 protein. Here the sample spans 100,000 or so distinct CDR3 sequences, approximately 78% being singletons. Unsorted bulk tissue (about 18-32 mg) underwent RNA and DNA co-extraction. The sequenced material came from liver tumor tissue from sampling region 3. Subset described: tumor region T3, left-lateral pole. The receptor source for this set is a man between 40 and 49 years old with primary liver carcinoma and hepatitis B virus infection.

About this clonotype: The junction does not match germline at one end; this may be a read error. J is TRBJ2-6 and V is TRBV4-2; TRBD1 is a possible D gene (6 bases). Germline CDR1 and CDR2: LGHNA and YNFKEQ. This CDR3 comprises 15 residues. The CDR3 bases are TGTGTCAGCAGCCGTCAGGGGTTCGGGGCCAACGTCCTGACTTTC. It codes for CVSSRQGFGANVLTF.

On this clonotype: A read error may produce the germline difference seen at one junction end. V is TRBV29-1 and J is TRBJ1-1; weak D call: TRBD1 (6 bases). Per germline, CDR1 SQVTM and CDR2 ANQGSEA. CDR3 length equals 14 residues. This CDR3 reads CSVLRGGVNSEAFF. DNA for the CDR3: TGCAGCGTACTCAGAGGGGGGGTGAACTCTGAAGCTTTCTTT.

On this clonotype itself: A read error may produce the germline difference seen at one junction end. The DNA for the CDR3 is TGTGCCAGCAGCCAAGGGGACCCTGGGGCCAACATCCTGACTTTC. It codes for CASSQGDPGANILTF. The V gene is TRBV4-2, the J gene TRBJ2-6, with D perhaps matching TRBD1 or TRBD2 (5 bases each). CDR1 LGHNA and CDR2 YNFKEQ come from the germline V gene. This CDR3 has 15 residues.

About this clonotype itself: Compared with germline, one end of the junction differs, possibly owing to a read error. The V and J genes are TRBV4-2 and TRBJ2-1, with D possibly matching TRBD2 (5 bases). CDR3 length equals 14 residues. Germline CDR1 LGHNA, CDR2 YNFKEQ. CDR3 sequence (DNA): TGTGCCAGCAGTCAAGAACTAGAAGCGAATGAGCAATTCTTC. The encoded protein is CASSQELEANEQFF.

This clonotype was seen a handful of times. This may be a read error: a much more frequent sequence differs by one nucleotide. CDR3 coding DNA: TGTGCCATAACAGGGTCTGGGGCCAACGTCCTGACTTTC. Protein: CAITGSGANVLTF. V is TRBV19 and J is TRBJ2-6, with a tentative D call TRBD1 (6 bases). The V gene lost 10 bases and the J gene lost 1 base, with 8 bases spanning the gap. The CDR3 sequence is 13 residues long. The germline V gene has CDR1 LNHDA and CDR2 SQIVND (reference sequence).

On this clonotype: A read error is likely, as this CDR3 ends without the conserved phenylalanine or tryptophan. J is TRBJ2-5 and V is TRBV14; D is possibly TRBD2 (6 bases). The CDR3 length is 16 residues. The V gene's germline CDR1 is SGHDN and CDR2 FVKESK. This CDR3 is CVSSQHRDSRPETQYL. DNA for the CDR3: TGTGTCAGCAGCCAACATCGGGACTCTCGGCCAGAGACCCAGTACTTA.

This rearrangement joins TRBV5-1 to TRBJ1-1, with a weak D call TRBD1 (6 bases). V was clipped by 2 bases and J by 5 bases, with 16 bases between them. The CDR3 consists of 15 residues. Germline assignment: CDR1 SGHRS and CDR2 YFSETQ. For the CDR3, the DNA is TGCGCCAGCAGCTTTAGGGGTACAGGGATAACTGAAGCTTTCTTT. Its protein is CASSFRGTGITEAFF. Full variable domain (outside the CDR3, taken from reference TRBV5-1 and TRBJ1-1): KAGVTQTPRYLIKTRGQQVTLSCSPISGHRSVSWYQQTPGQGLQFLFEYFSETQRNKGNFPGRFSGRQFSNSRSEMNVSTLELGDSALYLCASSFRGTGITEAFFGQGTRLTVV.

V and J are TRBV11-1 and TRBJ2-1; D is perhaps TRBD2 (5 bases). Germline CDR1 SGHAT, CDR2 FQDESV (reference sequence). This CDR3 is 16 amino acids long. Trimming stripped 5 bases from V and 4 bases from J, with 18 bases between. The CDR3: CASSLIEGTYYNEQFF. The CDR3 DNA reads as TGTGCCAGCAGCCTCATAGAGGGAACGTATTACAATGAGCAGTTCTTC.

Points on this clonotype: A much larger clone is a single base away; this may be a read error. This chain links TRBV28 with TRBJ1-1; maybe TRBD1 (6 bases). The CDR3 has 15 amino acids. Germline lookup yields CDR1 MDHEN and CDR2 SYDVKM. The V end lost 2 bases, the J end lost 11 bases, and 21 bases lay between the germline ends. CDR3 loop: CASSLGGGAQREAFF. CDR3 nucleotides: TGTGCCAGCAGTTTAGGCGGGGGGGCCCAAAGGGAGGCTTTCTTT.